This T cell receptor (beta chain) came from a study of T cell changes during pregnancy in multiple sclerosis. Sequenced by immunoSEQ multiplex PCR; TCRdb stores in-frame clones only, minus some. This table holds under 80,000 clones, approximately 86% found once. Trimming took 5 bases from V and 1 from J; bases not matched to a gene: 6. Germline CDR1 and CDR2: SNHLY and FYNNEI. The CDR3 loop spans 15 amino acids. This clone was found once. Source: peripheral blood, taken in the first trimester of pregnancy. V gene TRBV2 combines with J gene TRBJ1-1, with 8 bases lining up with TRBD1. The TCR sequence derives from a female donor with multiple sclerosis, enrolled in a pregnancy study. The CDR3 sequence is CASSPQGAGNTEAFF. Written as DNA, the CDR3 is TGTGCCAGCAGTCCCCAGGGGGCGGGGAACACTGAAGCTTTCTTT.